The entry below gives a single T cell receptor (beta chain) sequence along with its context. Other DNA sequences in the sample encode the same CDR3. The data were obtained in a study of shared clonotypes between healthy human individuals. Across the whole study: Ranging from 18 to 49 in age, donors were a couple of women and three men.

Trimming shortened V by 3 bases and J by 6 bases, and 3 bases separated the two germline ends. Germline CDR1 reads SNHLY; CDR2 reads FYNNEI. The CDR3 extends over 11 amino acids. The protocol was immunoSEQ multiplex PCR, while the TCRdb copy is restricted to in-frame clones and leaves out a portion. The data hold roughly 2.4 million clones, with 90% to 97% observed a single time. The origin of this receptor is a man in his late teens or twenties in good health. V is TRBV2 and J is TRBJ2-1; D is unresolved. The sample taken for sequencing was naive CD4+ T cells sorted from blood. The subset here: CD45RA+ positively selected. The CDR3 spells CASSDFNEQFF. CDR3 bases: TGTGCCAGCAGTGATTTCAATGAGCAGTTCTTC. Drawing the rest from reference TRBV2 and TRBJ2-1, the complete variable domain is EPEVTQTPSHQVTQMGQEVILRCVPISNHLYFYWYRQILGQKVEFLVSFYNNEISEKSEIFDDQFSVERPDGSNFTLKIRSTKLEDSAMYFCASSDFNEQFFGPGTRLTVL.